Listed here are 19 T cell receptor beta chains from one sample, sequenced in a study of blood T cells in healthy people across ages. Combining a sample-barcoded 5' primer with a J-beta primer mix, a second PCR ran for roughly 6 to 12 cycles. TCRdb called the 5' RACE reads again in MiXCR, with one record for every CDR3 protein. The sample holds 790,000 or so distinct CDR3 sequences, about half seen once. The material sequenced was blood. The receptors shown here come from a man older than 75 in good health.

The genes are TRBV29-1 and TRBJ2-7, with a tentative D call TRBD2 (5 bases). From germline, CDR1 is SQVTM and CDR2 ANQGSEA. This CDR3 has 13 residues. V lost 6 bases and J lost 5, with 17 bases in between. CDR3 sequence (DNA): TGCAGCGTGCAGAAGGGAGAAACTAACGAGCAGTACTTC. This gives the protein CSVQKGETNEQYF.

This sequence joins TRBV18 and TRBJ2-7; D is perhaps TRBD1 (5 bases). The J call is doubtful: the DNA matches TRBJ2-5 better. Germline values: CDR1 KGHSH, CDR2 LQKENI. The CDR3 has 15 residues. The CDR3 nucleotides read TGTGCCAGCTCACCACCTCTGGACAATCAAGAGACCCAGTACTTC. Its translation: CASSPPLDNQETQYF.

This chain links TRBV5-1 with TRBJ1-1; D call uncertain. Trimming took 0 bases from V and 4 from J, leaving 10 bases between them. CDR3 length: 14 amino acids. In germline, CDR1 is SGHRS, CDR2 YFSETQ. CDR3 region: CASSLEGWGTEAFF. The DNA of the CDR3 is TGCGCCAGCAGCTTGGAAGGGTGGGGCACTGAAGCTTTCTTT.

The CDR3 loop reads CASSLVSGSKNEQFF. CDR3 nucleotides: TGTGCCAGCAGCTTAGTTAGCGGGAGTAAAAATGAGCAGTTCTTC. This chain links TRBV7-3 with TRBJ2-1, with TRBD2 identical over 9 bases. Germline V gene lookup returns CDR1 SGHTA and CDR2 FQGTGA. J was trimmed by 7 bases and V by 2 bases; bases with no gene match: 6. This CDR3 has 15 residues.

In DNA form, the CDR3 reads TGTGCCAGCAGACACACGGCATGGGACTCCTACAATGAGCAGTTCTTC. Protein sequence: CASRHTAWDSYNEQFF. The gene calls are TRBV7-8 and TRBJ2-1; no definite D call. CDR3 length equals 16 residues. Germline lookup yields CDR1 SGHVS and CDR2 FQNEAQ. V lost 6 bases, J lost 0 bases, and 15 bases lay in between.

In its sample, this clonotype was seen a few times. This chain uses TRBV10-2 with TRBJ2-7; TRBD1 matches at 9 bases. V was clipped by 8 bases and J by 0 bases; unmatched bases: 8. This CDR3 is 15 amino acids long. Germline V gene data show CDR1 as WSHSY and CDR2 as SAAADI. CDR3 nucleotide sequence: TGCGCCAGCGCCGCCGGGACAGGGAACTCCTACGAGCAGTACTTC. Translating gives CASAAGTGNSYEQYF.

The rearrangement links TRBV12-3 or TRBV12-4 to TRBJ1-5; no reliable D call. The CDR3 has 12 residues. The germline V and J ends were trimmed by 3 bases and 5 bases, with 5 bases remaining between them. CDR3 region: CASSFWDQPQHF. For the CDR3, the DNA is TGTGCCAGCAGTTTCTGGGATCAGCCCCAGCATTTT.

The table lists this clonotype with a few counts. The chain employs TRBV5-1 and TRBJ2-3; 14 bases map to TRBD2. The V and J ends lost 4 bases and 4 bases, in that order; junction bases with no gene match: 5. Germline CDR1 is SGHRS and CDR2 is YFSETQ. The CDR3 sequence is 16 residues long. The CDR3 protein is CASSPGLAGESDTQYF. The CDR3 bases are TGCGCCAGCAGCCCGGGACTAGCGGGAGAATCAGATACGCAGTATTTT.

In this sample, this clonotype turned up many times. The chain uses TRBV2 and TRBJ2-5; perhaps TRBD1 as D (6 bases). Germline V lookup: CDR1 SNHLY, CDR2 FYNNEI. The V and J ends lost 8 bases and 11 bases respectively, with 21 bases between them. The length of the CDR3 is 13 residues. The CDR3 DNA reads TGTGCCAGCCGGACTCAAACCGACAGGCCGCAGTACTTC. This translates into CASRTQTDRPQYF.

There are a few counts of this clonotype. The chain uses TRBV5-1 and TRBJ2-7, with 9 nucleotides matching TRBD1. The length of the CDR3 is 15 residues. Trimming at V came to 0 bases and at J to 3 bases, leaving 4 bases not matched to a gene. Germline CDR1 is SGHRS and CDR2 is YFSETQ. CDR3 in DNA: TGCGCCAGCAGCTTGGGGACAGGGGAGCTCTACGAGCAGTACTTC. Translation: CASSLGTGELYEQYF.

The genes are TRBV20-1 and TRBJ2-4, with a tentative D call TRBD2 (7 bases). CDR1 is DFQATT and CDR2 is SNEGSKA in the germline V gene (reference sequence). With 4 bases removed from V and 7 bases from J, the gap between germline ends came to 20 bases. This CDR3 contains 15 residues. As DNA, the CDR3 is TGCAGTGCTATGAGACGCGGGGGCGCAAGGAACATTCAGTACTTC. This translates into CSAMRRGGARNIQYF.

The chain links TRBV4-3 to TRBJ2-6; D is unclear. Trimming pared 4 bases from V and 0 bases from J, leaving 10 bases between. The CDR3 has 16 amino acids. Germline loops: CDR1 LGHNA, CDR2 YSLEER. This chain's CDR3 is CASSPQTGSGANVLTF. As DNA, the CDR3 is TGCGCCAGCAGCCCTCAGACGGGCTCTGGGGCCAACGTCCTGACTTTC.

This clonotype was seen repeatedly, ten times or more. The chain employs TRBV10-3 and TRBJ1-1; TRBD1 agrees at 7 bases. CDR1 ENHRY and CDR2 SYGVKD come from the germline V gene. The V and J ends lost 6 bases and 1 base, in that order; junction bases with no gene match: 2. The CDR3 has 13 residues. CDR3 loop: CAISDRENTEAFF. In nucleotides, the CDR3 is TGTGCCATCAGCGACAGGGAGAACACTGAAGCTTTCTTT.

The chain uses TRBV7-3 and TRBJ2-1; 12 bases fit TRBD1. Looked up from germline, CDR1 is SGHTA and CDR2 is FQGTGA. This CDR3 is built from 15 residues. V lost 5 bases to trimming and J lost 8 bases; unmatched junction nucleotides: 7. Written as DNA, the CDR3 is TGTGCCAGCAGCCCCGGGACAGGGGGCAGGGATGAGCAGTTCTTC. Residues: CASSPGTGGRDEQFF.

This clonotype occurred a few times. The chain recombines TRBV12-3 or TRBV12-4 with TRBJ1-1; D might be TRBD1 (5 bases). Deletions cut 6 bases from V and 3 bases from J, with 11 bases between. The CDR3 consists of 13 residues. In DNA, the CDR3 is TGTGCCAGCAGCTCGGGGGTTCACACTGAAGCTTTCTTT. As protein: CASSSGVHTEAFF.

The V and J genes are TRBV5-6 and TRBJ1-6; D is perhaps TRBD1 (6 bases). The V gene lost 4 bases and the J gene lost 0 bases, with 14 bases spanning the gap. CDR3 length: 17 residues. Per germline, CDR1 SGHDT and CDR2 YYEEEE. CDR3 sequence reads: CASSRGTPSSYNSPLHF. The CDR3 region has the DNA TGTGCCAGCAGCAGGGGGACACCGAGCTCCTATAATTCACCCCTCCACTTT.

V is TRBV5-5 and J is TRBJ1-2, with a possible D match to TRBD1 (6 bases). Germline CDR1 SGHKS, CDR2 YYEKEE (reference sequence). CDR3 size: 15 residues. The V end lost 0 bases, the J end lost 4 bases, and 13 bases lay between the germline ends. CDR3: CASSLEQGIPYGYTF. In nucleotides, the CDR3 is TGTGCCAGCAGCTTGGAACAGGGAATCCCCTATGGCTACACCTTC.

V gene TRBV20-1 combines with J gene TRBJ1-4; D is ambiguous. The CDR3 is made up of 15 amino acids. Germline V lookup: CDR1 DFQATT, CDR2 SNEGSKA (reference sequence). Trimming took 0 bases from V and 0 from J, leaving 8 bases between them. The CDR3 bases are TGCAGTGCTAGAGAAGCTGGCTCAACTAATGAAAAACTGTTTTTT. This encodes CSAREAGSTNEKLFF.

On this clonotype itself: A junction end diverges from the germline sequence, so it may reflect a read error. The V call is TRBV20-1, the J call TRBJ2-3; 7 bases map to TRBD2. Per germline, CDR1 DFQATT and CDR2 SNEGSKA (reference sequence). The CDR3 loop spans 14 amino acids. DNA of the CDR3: TGCAGTGCTAACGGACTAGGAGCCACAGGTACGCAGTATTTT. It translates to CSANGLGATGTQYF.